Presented here are 14 T cell receptor beta chains from one specimen sequenced in a study of identical twins. A single record per CDR3 protein comes from TCRdb applying MiXCR to the 5' RACE reads. Among about 250,000 distinct CDR3 sequences listed, about 8.3% were seen once. The sample was also linked to a second study, of yellow fever vaccine responses in identical twins.

Input material: CD8+ T cells sorted from blood. The receptors derive from a young woman in good health.

This clonotype showed up many times. J is TRBJ2-1 and V is TRBV12-3 or TRBV12-4; D is uncertain. The CDR3 is made up of 15 amino acids. Trimming stripped 1 base from V and 4 bases from J, with 11 bases between. The CDR3 DNA is TGTGCCAGCAGTTTAGTCAGTGGGCCTTACAATGAGCAGTTCTTC. Its protein is CASSLVSGPYNEQFF.

This clonotype has just a few counts. The gene calls are TRBV20-1 and TRBJ1-2; 10 bases are shared with TRBD1. The CDR3 length is 17 residues. CDR1 DFQATT and CDR2 SNEGSKA come from the germline V gene (reference sequence). The J segment lost 0 bases and the V segment lost 5 bases, leaving 12 bases of the junction unmatched. Here the CDR3 DNA reads TGCAGTGCTCGGACGACAGGGGGCGACTTAGCTAACTATGGCTACACCTTC. This sequence encodes CSARTTGGDLANYGYTF.

This clonotype was seen a handful of times. The chain joins TRBV27 to TRBJ2-4; no firm D call. Trimming took off 3 bases at V and 1 base at J, with 4 bases between the two ends. Germline assignment: CDR1 MNHEY and CDR2 SMNVEV (reference sequence). There are 13 residues in the CDR3. The CDR3 loop reads CASSFAAKNIQYF. The DNA for the CDR3 is TGTGCCAGCAGTTTCGCCGCCAAAAACATTCAGTACTTC.

The table lists this clonotype with a few counts. The gene calls are TRBV7-6 and TRBJ2-7; D tentatively fits TRBD1 or TRBD2 (6 bases each). CDR3 length equals 15 residues. Germline values: CDR1 SGHVS, CDR2 FNYEAQ. V was pared by 0 bases and J by 7 bases, with 16 bases between. CDR3: CASSLASGGIGEQYF. The DNA for the CDR3 is TGTGCCAGCAGCTTAGCGTCCGGGGGCATAGGAGAGCAGTACTTC.

The sample holds a few counts of this clonotype. V gene TRBV6-5 combines with J gene TRBJ2-2; weak D call: TRBD1 (6 bases). The CDR3 has 15 amino acids. Germline values: CDR1 MNHEY, CDR2 SVGAGI. V dropped 4 bases and J dropped 1 base, with 10 bases sitting between them. The CDR3 region is CASSSTGQNTGELFF. CDR3 sequence (DNA): TGTGCCAGCAGTTCGACGGGACAGAACACCGGGGAGCTGTTTTTT.

In this sample, this clonotype turned up many times. The CDR3 loop is CASSTEGAPVDEQFF. The CDR3 region has the DNA TGTGCCAGCAGTACAGAAGGGGCGCCTGTTGATGAGCAGTTCTTC. The genes are TRBV9 and TRBJ2-1; a possible D gene is TRBD1 (5 bases). The V end was cut by 5 bases, the J end by 8 bases, with 20 bases between. The CDR3 runs to 15 residues. CDR1 and CDR2 from the germline V gene are SGDLS and YYNGEE.

This chain links TRBV5-1 with TRBJ2-7; 7 nucleotides match TRBD2. The length of the CDR3 is 13 residues. Germline-derived CDR1 and CDR2 are SGHRS and YFSETQ. Losses at the gene ends were 2 bases for V and 6 bases for J; bases not matched to a gene: 5. CDR3: CASSLEAGVEQYF. CDR3 bases: TGCGCCAGCAGCTTAGAGGCGGGGGTCGAGCAGTACTTC.

This clonotype has just a few counts. This chain links TRBV11-2 with TRBJ2-3; TRBD2 matches 10 bases. The CDR3 contains 19 residues. The germline CDR1 and CDR2 sequences are SGHAT and FQNNGV. V shed 4 bases and J 0 bases; nucleotides not matched to a gene: 13. CDR3: CASSSIAGGGYPSTDTQYF. Here the CDR3 DNA reads TGTGCCAGCAGCTCTATAGCGGGGGGCGGGTATCCTAGCACAGATACGCAGTATTTT.

The genes are TRBV4-3 and TRBJ2-2; no firm D call. Per germline, CDR1 LGHNA and CDR2 YSLEER. CDR3 length: 16 amino acids. V dropped 0 bases and J dropped 4 bases, with 12 bases sitting between them. CDR3: CASSQDRAEATGELFF. CDR3 in DNA: TGCGCCAGCAGCCAAGATCGAGCAGAGGCCACCGGGGAGCTGTTTTTT.

This clonotype was found a few times. The chain combines TRBV3-1 with TRBJ1-1, with D maybe TRBD1 (5 bases). Deletions cut 1 base from V and 3 bases from J, with 12 bases between. Germline V lookup: CDR1 LGHDT, CDR2 YNNKEL (reference sequence). The CDR3 spans 15 residues. CDR3 sequence reads: CASSQVGPGDTEAFF. The CDR3 DNA sequence: TGTGCCAGCAGCCAAGTGGGACCGGGGGACACTGAAGCTTTCTTT.

This clonotype has more than one count but fewer than ten. The chain couples TRBV25-1 to TRBJ1-2, with D possibly TRBD1 on 6 matching bases. V was trimmed by 7 bases and J by 8 bases, leaving 14 bases between them. The CDR3 covers 12 residues. Germline CDR1 and CDR2: MGHDK and SYGVNS. The CDR3 nucleotides read TGTGCCAGCATGTCAGGGGCGCAAGGCTACACCTTC. Translated, it gives CASMSGAQGYTF.

This clonotype occurred a few times. The chain couples TRBV12-3 or TRBV12-4 to TRBJ1-1, with 7 bases fitting TRBD1. V dropped 3 bases and J dropped 7; count of bases not matched to a gene: 20. This CDR3 region has 18 residues. CDR3 region: CASSFSPTPGGSLVEAFF. DNA of the CDR3: TGTGCCAGCAGTTTCTCCCCTACCCCAGGGGGGAGCCTAGTTGAAGCTTTCTTT.

CDR3 sequence: CASSLLTSGRGMDTQYF. The CDR3 region has the DNA TGTGCCAGCAGCTTATTGACTAGCGGGAGGGGAATGGATACGCAGTATTTT. This rearrangement joins TRBV7-9 to TRBJ2-3, with TRBD2 matching 14 bases. The CDR3 sequence is 17 residues long. Losses at the gene ends were 2 bases for V and 6 bases for J; bases not matched to a gene: 7. The germline V gene has CDR1 SEHNR and CDR2 FQNEAQ (reference sequence).

The table lists this clonotype with many counts. V gene TRBV4-3 combines with J gene TRBJ2-5, with a weak D call TRBD2 (6 bases). V was pared by 0 bases and J by 2 bases, with 10 bases between. Germline CDR1 and CDR2: LGHNA and YSLEER. The CDR3 runs to 15 residues. Here the CDR3 DNA reads TGCGCCAGCAGCCAAGATACTAGCAGACAAGAGACCCAGTACTTC. Protein product: CASSQDTSRQETQYF.